Below are 10 T cell receptor beta chains sequenced from a single sample in a study of cytomegalovirus exposure and HLA in healthy donors. PCR primers comprised 60 Vbeta and 13 Jbeta primers. Profiling relied on immunoSEQ multiplex PCR, and the TCRdb table lists in-frame clones only, not all of them. The sample records around 150,000 clones, 55% to 80% being singletons. The source material was PBMCs. All receptors come from a woman in her fifties or sixties in good health and CMV-seropositive.

The table lists this clone with a count of one. The chain has TRBV25-1 and TRBJ1-2, with 9 nucleotides matching TRBD1. Germline V gives CDR1 MGHDK, CDR2 SYGVNS. The CDR3 totals 16 residues. After removal of 3 bases from V and 4 bases from J, the junction contained 9 bases not matched to a gene. The CDR3 coding sequence is TGTGCCAGCAGTGATCTCAAGACAGGGGGGATCTATGGCTACACCTTC. It encodes CASSDLKTGGIYGYTF.

This chain uses TRBV9 with TRBJ1-1; D not resolved. V shed 2 bases and J shed 1 base, with 3 bases lying between them. Germline loops: CDR1 SGDLS, CDR2 YYNGEE. The CDR3 covers 12 residues. The CDR3: CASSVRNTEAFF. The CDR3 coding sequence is TGTGCCAGCAGCGTCAGGAACACTGAAGCTTTCTTT. Variable domain in full (rest from reference TRBV9 and TRBJ1-1): DSGVTQTPKHLITATGQRVTLRCSPRSGDLSVYWYQQSLDQGLQFLIQYYNGEERAKGNILERFSAQQFPDLHSELNLSSLELGDSALYFCASSVRNTEAFFGQGTRLTVV.

This clone was seen a few times. One end of the junction is discordant with germline, which a read error may explain. The genes are TRBV2 and TRBJ2-3; 15 positions match TRBD2. The CDR3 loop spans 16 amino acids. From germline, CDR1 is SNHLY and CDR2 FYNNEI. The CDR3 region is CASREGLAGGLDTQYF. In nucleotides, the CDR3 is TGTGCCAGCAGGGAAGGACTAGCGGGAGGGTTAGATACGCAGTATTTT.

The chain employs TRBV6-6 and TRBJ2-3; TRBD1 might be the D (6 bases). V lost 7 bases, J lost 2 bases, and 13 bases lay in between. The CDR3 is 14 amino acids. Germline loops: CDR1 MNHNY, CDR2 SVGAGI (reference sequence). CDR3 DNA sequence: TGTGCCAGCACCTCACAGGGAGTCACAGATACGCAGTATTTT. Translated: CASTSQGVTDTQYF.

The rearrangement joins TRBV4-3 to TRBJ2-1, with D perhaps TRBD1 (7 bases). The V gene's germline CDR1 is LGHNA and CDR2 YSLEER. Trimming shortened V by 0 bases and J by 6 bases, and 15 bases separated the two germline ends. This CDR3 has 16 amino acids. This CDR3 reads CASSQDGPGGINEQFF. The CDR3, as DNA: TGCGCCAGCAGCCAAGACGGGCCAGGGGGGATCAATGAGCAGTTCTTC.

The chain couples TRBV28 to TRBJ2-7, with 7 bases aligning to TRBD2. The CDR3 has 15 amino acids. Trimming took 6 bases from V and 1 from J; bases not matched to a gene: 9. CDR1 and CDR2 from the germline V gene are MDHEN and SYDVKM. CDR3 protein: CASSPGGGGSYEQYF. Written as DNA, the CDR3 is TGTGCCAGCAGCCCCGGAGGCGGGGGTTCCTACGAGCAGTACTTC.

V is TRBV5-1 and J is TRBJ2-7; TRBD1 aligns across 7 bases. J gave up 0 bases and V 9 bases, and 12 bases lay outside the gene matches. The CDR3 is 15 amino acids. In germline, CDR1 is SGHRS, CDR2 YFSETQ. This chain's CDR3 is CATSEGAPNSYEQYF. The CDR3 coding sequence is TGCGCCACTTCAGAGGGGGCCCCCAACTCCTACGAGCAGTACTTC.

This chain joins TRBV4-1 and TRBJ2-2; 7 nucleotides align to TRBD2. The CDR3 loop spans 18 amino acids. Germline trimming cut 8 bases from V and 0 bases from J; bases unmatched to any gene: 15. Germline V gene lookup returns CDR1 MGHRA and CDR2 YSYEKL. CDR3 sequence reads: CASARMLRRETNTGELFF. The CDR3 DNA follows: TGCGCCAGCGCCCGCATGTTGAGGCGGGAGACGAACACCGGGGAGCTGTTTTTT.

This clone occurred a few times. J is TRBJ2-1 and V is TRBV28, with TRBD2 as a possible D gene (6 bases). CDR1 MDHEN and CDR2 SYDVKM come from the germline V gene. Trimming left V 8 bases short and J 0 bases short, with 17 bases between. The CDR3 has 16 amino acids. The CDR3 region is CASPPPGTYSYNEQFF. Written as DNA, the CDR3 is TGTGCCAGCCCGCCGCCCGGGACTTACTCCTACAATGAGCAGTTCTTC.

This clone was detected only a few times. The rearrangement joins TRBV7-6 to TRBJ2-3, with D maybe TRBD2 (6 bases). Germline CDR1 reads SGHVS; CDR2 reads FNYEAQ. The CDR3 covers 12 residues. V was trimmed by 6 bases and J by 5 bases, leaving 9 bases between them. The CDR3 reads CASRQAGDTQYF. The CDR3, as DNA: TGTGCCAGCAGGCAAGCGGGAGATACGCAGTATTTT. Combining the CDR3 with reference TRBV7-6 and TRBJ2-3 gives the whole variable domain GAGVSQSPRYKVTKRGQDVALRCDPISGHVSLYWYRQALGQGPEFLTYFNYEAQQDKSGLPNDRFSAERPEGSISTLTIQRTEQRDSAMYRCASRQAGDTQYFGPGTRLTVL.